Listed below are T cell receptor beta chains from one sample, sequenced in a study of blood T cell repertoires in COVID-19. The table came from immunoSEQ multiplex PCR; TCRdb's copy has only in-frame clones and leaves some out. The repertoire holds about 150,000 clones, around four fifths seen once, with 4.8% in the top ten. The specimen sequenced was peripheral blood. The receptors were gathered from a human donor in a cohort sampled during active COVID-19. Both conserved end residues are trimmed from each CDR3. D genes are given only for firm matches.

j_call: TRBJ2-3; d_call: NA; v_call: TRBV19; cdr3_aa: ASSISAGFTDTQY
j_call: TRBJ1-2; d_call: TRBD1; v_call: TRBV7-9; cdr3_aa: ASSSDRGDIGYGYT
j_call: TRBJ1-4; d_call: TRBD1; v_call: TRBV11-2; cdr3_aa: ASSWTGTGNEKLF
j_call: TRBJ2-3; d_call: TRBD2; v_call: TRBV5-4; cdr3_aa: ASSRDLAGGPPTDTQY
j_call: TRBJ2-5; d_call: NA; v_call: TRBV7-3; cdr3_aa: ASSLGGQPQETQY
j_call: TRBJ2-2; d_call: NA; v_call: TRBV7-7; cdr3_aa: ASSLGDTGTGELF
j_call: TRBJ2-5; d_call: NA; v_call: TRBV13; cdr3_aa: ASSKRYQETQY
j_call: TRBJ2-5; d_call: NA; v_call: TRBV19; cdr3_aa: ASSIGGETQY
j_call: TRBJ1-5; d_call: TRBD1; v_call: TRBV18; cdr3_aa: ASSRDRGFNQPQH
j_call: TRBJ1-6; d_call: TRBD1; v_call: TRBV6-5; cdr3_aa: ASSSGTVNSPLH
j_call: TRBJ2-3; d_call: TRBD2; v_call: TRBV2; cdr3_aa: ASKGGRDTDTQY
j_call: TRBJ1-1; d_call: NA; v_call: TRBV3-1/TRBV3-2; cdr3_aa: ASSRQDSNTEAF
j_call: TRBJ2-7; d_call: NA; v_call: TRBV3-1/TRBV3-2; cdr3_aa: ASSQDRTPARYEQY
j_call: TRBJ1-4; d_call: NA; v_call: TRBV7-9; cdr3_aa: ASSPLSGTFGEKLF
j_call: TRBJ2-1; d_call: TRBD2; v_call: TRBV2; cdr3_aa: ASSPGTSGNEQF
j_call: TRBJ1-4; d_call: NA; v_call: TRBV4-1; cdr3_aa: ASSQGRSWPNEKLF
j_call: TRBJ1-5; d_call: TRBD1; v_call: TRBV3-1/TRBV3-2; cdr3_aa: ASSQRTGDQPQH
j_call: TRBJ2-3; d_call: TRBD2; v_call: TRBV3-1/TRBV3-2; cdr3_aa: ASSPLAGGSDTQY
j_call: TRBJ2-1; d_call: TRBD2; v_call: TRBV6-2/TRBV6-3; cdr3_aa: ASSSLLAGNNEQF
j_call: TRBJ1-1; d_call: TRBD1; v_call: TRBV11-2; cdr3_aa: ASSQRQGEAF
j_call: TRBJ1-1; d_call: NA; v_call: TRBV19; cdr3_aa: ASSIGSGAEAF
j_call: TRBJ2-3; d_call: NA; v_call: TRBV19; cdr3_aa: ASSDILKADADTQY
j_call: TRBJ2-2; d_call: TRBD1; v_call: TRBV5-1; cdr3_aa: ASSLGRGPGELF
j_call: TRBJ1-2; d_call: TRBD1; v_call: TRBV7-9; cdr3_aa: ASSPGTANYGYT
j_call: TRBJ2-2; d_call: NA; v_call: TRBV7-9; cdr3_aa: ASSLASGEAHGELF
j_call: TRBJ1-3; d_call: NA; v_call: TRBV4-1; cdr3_aa: ASSQVGGQAIY
j_call: TRBJ1-1; d_call: NA; v_call: TRBV19; cdr3_aa: ASSILDRGTEAF
j_call: TRBJ1-2; d_call: NA; v_call: TRBV5-4; cdr3_aa: ASSLDVGADYGYT
j_call: TRBJ1-2; d_call: TRBD1; v_call: TRBV19; cdr3_aa: ASSIPGTGISYT
j_call: TRBJ1-2; d_call: NA; v_call: TRBV4-2; cdr3_aa: ASSEGEGYGYT